A single sample is the source of the 20 T cell receptor beta chains below, sequenced in a study of long-term antiretroviral therapy in people with HIV (dated by TCRdb to between 2022 and 2023). The immunoSEQ hsTCRB v3.0 assay was used at survey level resolution to sequence the TRB variable region. As stored in TCRdb, this immuneACCESS dataset retains in-frame rearrangements with V and J assigned. A fraction of the clones does not appear; measured against another copy, unresolved V genes explain less than half of the discrepancy, and the remainder lacks a known reason. The sample includes some 12,000 clones, with roughly 89% observed a single time. The ten top clones hold 15% to 20% of the sample. Material: unsorted PBMCs, obtained 0.2 years before starting antiretroviral therapy. The receptors derive from a woman aged 40-49 years with HIV.

The chain employs TRBV7-7 and TRBJ2-2; tentatively, D is TRBD2 (6 bases). The CDR3 spans 14 residues. Germline assignment: CDR1 SSHAT and CDR2 FNYEAQ (reference sequence). CDR3 coding DNA: TGTGCTAGCCCAACGGGACTGATCACCGGGGAGCTGTTTTTT. The encoded protein is CASPTGLITGELFF.

This sequence joins TRBV9 and TRBJ2-5, with D uncertain. The germline CDR1 and CDR2 sequences are SGDLS and YYNGEE. The CDR3 is 13 residues long. Trimming took 0 bases from V and 4 from J, leaving 7 bases between them. CDR3 protein: CASSVVQGETQYF. CDR3 bases: TGTGCCAGCAGCGTAGTTCAAGGAGAGACCCAGTACTTC.

CDR3 coding DNA: TGTGCCAGCTCACCCAGGGTCACAGATACGCAGTATTTT. This codes for CASSPRVTDTQYF. The rearrangement uses TRBV18 and TRBJ2-3, with TRBD1 as a possible D gene (5 bases). Trimming took off 3 bases at V and 2 bases at J, with 6 bases between the two ends. CDR1 is KGHSH and CDR2 is LQKENI in the germline V gene. The CDR3 runs to 13 residues.

The chain is built from TRBV5-1 and TRBJ2-3; 8 bases match TRBD2. V shed 4 bases, J shed 1 base, and the junction held 5 bases outside the gene matches. The germline CDR1 and CDR2 sequences are SGHRS and YFSETQ. This CDR3 is 15 amino acids long. Here the CDR3 reads CASSLSGVGTDTQYF. CDR3 coding DNA: TGCGCCAGCAGCCTTAGCGGGGTCGGCACAGATACGCAGTATTTT.

The V and J genes are TRBV11-2 and TRBJ2-2, with TRBD1 identical over 7 bases. The V segment lost 5 bases and the J segment 6 bases; nucleotides outside the gene matches: 6. CDR1 is SGHAT, CDR2 FQNNGV, per germline. The CDR3 spans 14 residues. CDR3 coding DNA: TGTGCCAGCAGCCGAGCCGACAGGGCCGGGGAGCTGTTTTTT. It is translated as CASSRADRAGELFF.

The chain joins TRBV7-9 to TRBJ1-6, with 9 bases identical to TRBD1. V lost 1 base, J lost 5 bases, and 0 bases stayed unmatched. Germline V CDR1 and CDR2: SEHNR, FQNEAQ (reference sequence). The CDR3 totals 15 residues. The CDR3 sequence: CASSLGDRDNSPLHF. The CDR3 DNA follows: TGTGCCAGCAGCTTAGGGGACAGGGATAATTCACCCCTCCACTTT.

The chain uses TRBV5-4 and TRBJ2-2; D is unclear. From germline, CDR1 is SGHNT and CDR2 YYREEE (reference sequence). With 2 bases removed from V and 6 bases from J, the gap between germline ends came to 2 bases. The CDR3 spans 11 residues. The chain's CDR3 is CASSLSGELFF. Here the CDR3 DNA reads TGTGCCAGCAGCTTATCCGGGGAGCTGTTTTTT.

The chain employs TRBV19 and TRBJ1-5, with D perhaps TRBD1 (6 bases). This CDR3 spans 16 amino acids. V dropped 8 bases and J dropped 0 bases, with 17 bases sitting between them. The germline V gene encodes CDR1 LNHDA and CDR2 SQIVND (reference sequence). This CDR3 is CASRTDPGYSNQPQHF. The CDR3 nucleotides read TGTGCCAGTCGGACAGACCCTGGCTATAGCAATCAGCCCCAGCATTTT.

The chain has TRBV18 and TRBJ2-7; a possible D gene is TRBD2 (5 bases). Germline assignment: CDR1 KGHSH and CDR2 LQKENI. The ends were cut back, 0 bases at V and 6 bases at J, with 9 bases in the middle. This CDR3 has 13 amino acids. Written as DNA, the CDR3 is TGTGCCAGCTCACCACCGACACGGGGCGAGCAGTACTTC. It codes for CASSPPTRGEQYF.

This clone has a single count. The chain recombines TRBV27 with TRBJ1-4; perhaps TRBD1 as D (6 bases). Per the germline V gene, CDR1 is MNHEY and CDR2 is SMNVEV (reference sequence). CDR3 length: 16 residues. Trimming pared 5 bases from V and 7 bases from J, leaving 20 bases between. CDR3 sequence reads: CASSPHGGPGTEKLFF. In DNA form, the CDR3 reads TGTGCCAGCAGTCCCCATGGGGGGCCAGGAACTGAAAAACTGTTTTTT.

The chain employs TRBV4-1 and TRBJ2-3; 10 positions match TRBD1. V trimming: 0 bases; J trimming: 3 bases; junction bases outside the gene matches: 6. CDR3 length: 17 residues. Germline V gene data show CDR1 as MGHRA and CDR2 as YSYEKL. DNA for the CDR3: TGCGCCAGCAGCCAAGATCAAAGGACAGGGGGGACAGATACGCAGTATTTT. This encodes CASSQDQRTGGTDTQYF.

The V and J genes are TRBV4-2 and TRBJ1-2; the match to TRBD1 covers 10 bases. Per germline, CDR1 LGHNA and CDR2 YNFKEQ. The length of the CDR3 is 16 residues. Trimming removed 1 base from V and 1 base from J; junction bases left unmatched: 3. The CDR3, as DNA: TGTGCCAGCAGCCAAGTTGGACAGGGGGGTAACTATGGCTACACCTTC. Translation gives CASSQVGQGGNYGYTF.

The genes are TRBV27 and TRBJ1-6, with 9 bases fitting TRBD1. The germline CDR1 and CDR2 sequences are MNHEY and SMNVEV (reference sequence). J gave up 7 bases and V 4 bases, and 2 bases lay outside the gene matches. The CDR3 has 14 residues. CDR3 bases: TGTGCCAGCAGTTGGGACAGGGTAAATTCACCCCTCCACTTT. The encoded protein is CASSWDRVNSPLHF.

This clone is medium-sized. V usage is TRBV4-3 and J usage is TRBJ1-1, with unresolved D. V dropped 0 bases and J dropped 5 bases, with 16 bases sitting between them. Germline loops: CDR1 LGHNA, CDR2 YSLEER. CDR3 length: 16 amino acids. CDR3 bases: TGCGCCAGCAGCCAAGATGTGGCAGCGGGAGATACTGAAGCTTTCTTT. This translates into CASSQDVAAGDTEAFF.

The chain employs TRBV4-1 and TRBJ2-5, with unresolved D. This CDR3 spans 16 amino acids. Germline assignment: CDR1 MGHRA and CDR2 YSYEKL. V lost 0 bases to trimming and J lost 2 bases, with 13 bases between them. The CDR3: CASSQDLVGGQETQYF. The CDR3, as DNA: TGCGCCAGCAGCCAAGATTTAGTGGGCGGACAAGAGACCCAGTACTTC.

A few counts support this clone. J is TRBJ2-7 and V is TRBV10-3; 8 bases map to TRBD2. The V segment lost 2 bases and the J segment 3 bases; nucleotides outside the gene matches: 9. The CDR3 extends over 16 amino acids. Germline V gene sequence: CDR1 ENHRY, CDR2 SYGVKD. CDR3 nucleotides: TGTGCCATCAGTGAGCAAGGCGGGGGGAACTTCTACGAGCAGTACTTC. This sequence encodes CAISEQGGGNFYEQYF.

This clone came up once. The genes are TRBV4-3 and TRBJ2-7, with D tentatively TRBD1 (6 bases). V was pared by 3 bases and J by 0 bases, with 21 bases between. This CDR3 is 18 amino acids long. CDR1 and CDR2 from the germline V gene are LGHNA and YSLEER. CDR3 bases: TGCGCCAGCAGCCAGGACTTACCAGGACAGCTCCTCTCCTACGAGCAGTACTTC. Protein sequence: CASSQDLPGQLLSYEQYF.

The chain is built from TRBV7-2 and TRBJ2-1, with 8 bases fitting TRBD2. CDR3 length: 14 residues. From germline, CDR1 is SGHTA and CDR2 FQGNSA. V dropped 6 bases and J dropped 10; count of bases not matched to a gene: 11. This CDR3 reads CASRLRAGDIEQFF. CDR3 in DNA: TGTGCCAGCAGGTTGCGAGCGGGGGACATAGAGCAGTTCTTC.

CDR3 in amino acids: CASSFEGGIKMNTEAFF. CDR3 coding DNA: TGTGCCAGCAGCTTCGAGGGCGGGATTAAAATGAACACTGAAGCTTTCTTT. The chain uses TRBV5-6 and TRBJ1-1; no reliable D call. Germline CDR1 and CDR2: SGHDT and YYEEEE. The CDR3 is 17 residues long. Trimming removed 2 bases at V and 0 bases at J, with 17 bases between. Supplemented by reference TRBV5-6 and TRBJ1-1, the full variable domain reads DAGVTQSPTHLIKTRGQQVTLRCSPKSGHDTVSWYQQALGQGPQFIFQYYEEEERQRGNFPDRFSGHQFPNYSSELNVNALLLGDSALYLCASSFEGGIKMNTEAFFGQGTRLTVV.

The rearrangement uses TRBV23-1 and TRBJ2-7; 10 bases match TRBD1. TRBV23-1 is annotated as an ORF whose role is uncertain. The CDR3 runs 15 residues. Trimming took 6 bases from V and 6 from J; bases not matched to a gene: 11. The CDR3 loop reads CASSQGQGDTSEQYF. The CDR3 bases are TGCGCCAGCAGCCAAGGACAGGGGGATACTAGCGAGCAGTACTTC.